This is a list of T cell receptor beta chains from one sample in a study of beta chain features in type 1 diabetes. The assay was immunoSEQ multiplex PCR, and TCRdb's table has in-frame clones only and misses some. The data show 500,000 to 650,000 clones, roughly 12% seen once. The sample taken for sequencing was naive CD4+ T cells from blood. The receptors here all came from a man aged 25 to 40 with type 1 diabetes. CDR3s include the opening cysteine and the closing phenylalanine or tryptophan. Fields, in order: CDR3 length, V gene, J gene, CDR3 protein.

14	TRBV7-2	TRBJ1-2	CASSLDRSNYGYTF
15	TRBV9	TRBJ2-6	CASSPRISGANVLTF
15	TRBV2	TRBJ2-2	CASSEWRQGTGELFF
21	TRBV21-1	TRBJ1-2	CASSAGGQRLPEGEANYGYTF
12	TRBV18	TRBJ2-3	CASLRGTDTQYF
19	TRBV10-3	TRBJ2-6	CAISDPDGRTISGANVLTF
14	TRBV9	TRBJ1-2	CASSVLGTNYGYTF
15	TRBV6-5	TRBJ1-4	CASSWYIGTNEKLFF
15	TRBV7-9	TRBJ2-1	CASSLQGSSYNEQFF
17	TRBV9	TRBJ2-3	CASSVVGAGGNLDTQYF
11	TRBV28	TRBJ2-3	CASMATDTQYF
16	TRBV29-1	TRBJ2-1	CSVSLAGDWSYNEQFF
16	TRBV4-3	TRBJ2-1	CASSHPGLAGSGEQFF
16	TRBV6-5	TRBJ1-2	CASSSPPGQESYGYTF
11	TRBV20-1	TRBJ1-1	CSAFLQAGSFF
18	TRBV7-2	TRBJ2-1	CASSLLMSGGKPYNEQFF
17	TRBV7-2	TRBJ2-6	CASLPTWGLAGANVLTF
16	TRBV2	TRBJ1-5	CASSPDGLFSGQPQHF
16	TRBV7-2	TRBJ1-3	CASSLGDRDRGNTIYF
15	TRBV7-2	TRBJ2-3	CASSPWDGSTDTQYF
12	TRBV5-4	TRBJ2-1	CASSLVSGEQFF
14	TRBV5-6	TRBJ2-1	CASSLERGRNEQFF
17	TRBV5-1	TRBJ2-7	CASSAGRGSSSSYEQYF
13	TRBV11-2	TRBJ1-5	CASSPDGNQPQHF
14	TRBV21-1	TRBJ2-7	CASSEGQAAYEQYF
12	TRBV7-9	TRBJ1-2	CASRRQGNGYTF
15	TRBV4-2	TRBJ1-2	CASSLPTGIPYGYTF
13	TRBV19	TRBJ2-5	CASSMPLGETQYF
14	TRBV14	TRBJ1-1	CASSLRYMNTEAFF
16	TRBV7-8	TRBJ2-3	CASSLAPGKNTDTQYF
15	TRBV11-2	TRBJ2-1	CASSLRPGADNEQFF
15	TRBV2	TRBJ2-7	CASSPRGRGVYEQYF
15	TRBV7-9	TRBJ2-5	CASSLPLQGKETQYF
14	TRBV28	TRBJ1-4	CASSLGQYEEKLFF
15	TRBV7-6	TRBJ2-3	CASSSTGQSTDTQYF
15	TRBV4-2	TRBJ2-3	CASSQEVGGPDTQYF
15	TRBV6-5	TRBJ1-5	CASSYQGGGNQPQHF
11	TRBV7-2	TRBJ2-3	CASSLRASLGF
15	TRBV5-1	TRBJ2-5	CASSSGEPYQETQYF
14	TRBV29-1	TRBJ1-2	CSVEQGTAGNGYTF
14	TRBV7-3	TRBJ1-6	CASSRDTSNSPLHF
16	TRBV7-2	TRBJ2-5	CASSFSSSGGRETQYF